This is a list of T cell receptor beta chains from one sample in a study of technical replicates of blood from several donors. TCRdb's copy holds only in-frame clones and misses some; the assay was immunoSEQ multiplex PCR. In the table there are over 55,000 clones, more than 75% of which are singletons. The sample was PBMCs. Receptor source: a human donor in good health. Some clones in this sample may be carry-over from other donors' samples. Each CDR3 is given with its conserved first and last residue. A D gene is named only where the DNA matches it firmly. Size is omitted from some rows. Given values are once, few, many or a class for expanded clones.

>TRBV5-1|TRBJ1-4|-|-|17
TGCGCCAGCAGCTTGGCGGCAGGGGAAGCAACTAATGAAAAACTGTTTTTT
CASSLAAGEATNEKLFF
>TRBV18|TRBJ2-5|TRBD1|-|15
TGTGCCAGCTCACCAGTGGCAGGGGGCCAAGAGACCCAGTACTTC
CASSPVAGGQETQYF
>TRBV7-9|TRBJ2-7|-|-|15
TGTGCCAGCAGCTTAGCCCAAACAGGTTCATACGAGCAGTACTTC
CASSLAQTGSYEQYF
>TRBV10-3|TRBJ2-2|-|-|13
TGTGCCATCAGTGATAGCGAAGGCGGGGAGCTGTTTTTT
CAISDSEGGELFF
>TRBV6-4|TRBJ1-2|-|-|12
TGTGCCAGCAGTGACGTGGGGGCTGGCTACACCTTC
CASSDVGAGYTF
>TRBV5-1|TRBJ1-1|-|once|16
TGCGCCAGCAGCCCACCCAACGCGGGGGTGGGCACTGAAGCTTTCTTT
CASSPPNAGVGTEAFF
>TRBV6-1|TRBJ2-7|-|-|13
TGTGCCAGCAGTGAGGCCGAGGGCTACGAGCAGTACTTC
CASSEAEGYEQYF
>TRBV6-1|TRBJ1-2|TRBD1|-|13
TGTGCCAGCACTCCCGAGGGGGCCGGTGGCTACACCTTC
CASTPEGAGGYTF
>TRBV5-4|TRBJ1-1|TRBD1|few|15
TGTGCCAGCAGCTTGTCGTACAGGGGAAACACTGAAGCTTTCTTT
CASSLSYRGNTEAFF
>TRBV27|TRBJ2-2|-|few|14
TGTGCCAGCAGTTTATCGAGGCACACCGGGGAGCTGTTTTTT
CASSLSRHTGELFF
>TRBV6-1|TRBJ2-3|-|-|15
TGTGCCAGCAGTGTGGGGCAGGGGAACCCAGATACGCAGTATTTT
CASSVGQGNPDTQYF
>TRBV18|TRBJ1-4|TRBD1|once|18
TGTGCCAGCTCACCGGGGACAGGGGAAAGCCTGGGGGCAGAAAAACTGTTTTTT
CASSPGTGESLGAEKLFF
>TRBV7-9|TRBJ2-5|-|-|14
TGTGCCAGCAGCTTCCCCGACAAACAAGAGACCCAGTACTTC
CASSFPDKQETQYF
>TRBV19|TRBJ2-1|-|-|15
TGTGCCAGTACCAGGACAGCCCTTACCTACAATGAGCAGTTCTTC
CASTRTALTYNEQFF
>TRBV7-6|TRBJ2-5|TRBD2|-|16
TGTGCCAGCAGCTCGTCGGGACTAGCGGGAGCAGAGACCCAGTACTTC
CASSSSGLAGAETQYF
>TRBV9|TRBJ2-7|TRBD2|-|13
TGTGCCAGCAACCGCGGGGGCTCCTACGAGCAGTACTTC
CASNRGGSYEQYF
>TRBV7-6|TRBJ2-3|-|-|17
TGTGCCAGCAGCTTGAGTCTGACGGGATCATCCACAGATACGCAGTATTTT
CASSLSLTGSSTDTQYF
>TRBV6-8|TRBJ2-7|TRBD1|-|14
TGTGCCAGATTCCCGGGACAGACCCTCGACGAGCAGTACTTC
CARFPGQTLDEQYF
>TRBV7-9|TRBJ2-1|-|-|15
TGTGCCAGCAGCTTTTTGGGGGATAACGGGGGTGAGCAGTTCTTC
CASSFLGDNGGEQFF
>TRBV9|TRBJ2-5|-|-|14
TGTGCCAGCAGCGTAGCCGGGAGTAAGGAGACCCAGTACTTC
CASSVAGSKETQYF
>TRBV7-2|TRBJ1-6|TRBD1|-|16
TGTGCCAGCAGACCACAGGGGGGGGATAACAGGGTGCCCCTCCACTTT
CASRPQGGDNRVPLHF
>TRBV4-1|TRBJ2-2|-|-|16
TGCGCCAGCAGCCAAGACGCCGGGTCGAACACCGGGGAGCTGTTTTTT
CASSQDAGSNTGELFF
>TRBV28|TRBJ1-5|-|-|11
TGTGCCAGCAGAGGAGGCCAGCCCCAGCATTTT
CASRGGQPQHF
>TRBV4-3|TRBJ1-4|TRBD1|-|17
TGCGCCAGCAGCCTCATAGGTCCCGGGACAGGGTCCGAAAAACTGTTTTTT
CASSLIGPGTGSEKLFF
>TRBV4-1|TRBJ2-7|-|-|14
TGCGCCAGCAGCCAAGGGCAGGGTACCTACGAGCAGTACTTC
CASSQGQGTYEQYF
>TRBV19|TRBJ1-2|-|-|14
TGTGCCAGTAGTCCGGGGGGCCGTGGCTATGGCTACACCTTC
CASSPGGRGYGYTF
>TRBV25-1|TRBJ2-7|-|-|15
TGTGCCAGCAGTCCCAATTCCTGGAGGGATCGAGAGCAGTACTTC
CASSPNSWRDREQYF
>TRBV6-1|TRBJ1-1|TRBD1|-|13
TGTGCCAGCAGTGAAGTGACAGGGTCTGAAGCTTTCTTT
CASSEVTGSEAFF
>TRBV4-3|TRBJ1-5|TRBD1|-|16
TGCGCCAGCAGCCAGGGGACAGGGGGTAGCAATCAGCCCCAGCATTTT
CASSQGTGGSNQPQHF
>TRBV20-1|TRBJ2-5|-|-|10
TGCAGTGCCAGCGCTGAGACCCAGTACTTC
CSASAETQYF
>TRBV4-1|TRBJ2-7|-|-|15
TGCGCCAGCAGCCACTTCTCGCTTACAGGATACGAGCAGTACTTC
CASSHFSLTGYEQYF
>TRBV5-6|TRBJ1-4|-|-|15
TGTGCCAGCAGCTTGCGAGACAGTCGGATTGAAAAACTGTTTTTT
CASSLRDSRIEKLFF
>TRBV7-6|TRBJ1-2|-|-|13
TGTGCCAGCAGCCCGACAGTGGCTGGGGGCTACACCTTC
CASSPTVAGGYTF
>TRBV2|TRBJ2-7|-|once|12
TGTGCCAGCAGTGAAGGTAGTTATTGGCAGTACTTC
CASSEGSYWQYF
>TRBV5-1|TRBJ1-4|TRBD1|-|15
TGCGCCAGCAGCCCCGGGACAGGGGCATATGAAAAACTGTTTTTT
CASSPGTGAYEKLFF
>TRBV21-1|TRBJ1-2|-|once|11
TGTGCCAGGACAGGGGGCTATGGCTACACCTTC
CARTGGYGYTF
>TRBV13|TRBJ2-7|TRBD1|-|16
TGTGCCAGCAGCCCTTCCGGGACAGGGGCGACCTACGAGCAGTACTTC
CASSPSGTGATYEQYF
>TRBV7-2|TRBJ2-7|TRBD1|-|14
TGTGCCAGCAGCTTATACAGGGGTGAAATCGAGCAGTACTTC
CASSLYRGEIEQYF
>TRBV9|TRBJ1-2|-|-|15
TGTGCCAGCACCCCCTTAACAGTACCTAACTATGGCTACACCTTC
CASTPLTVPNYGYTF
>TRBV12-2|TRBJ2-7|-|-|17
TGTGCAAGTCGCTCTCGCGCGGAGCGGGGGACCTCTGGGGAGCAGTACTTC
CASRSRAERGTSGEQYF
>TRBV10-1|TRBJ1-5|-|-|11
TGCGCCAGCAGCCAAGTCGTCGGCCAGCATTTT
CASSQVVGQHF
>TRBV6-5|TRBJ1-5|TRBD1|-|15
TGTGCCAGCAGCGCGGGACAGAGGCCCAATCAGCCCCAGCATTTT
CASSAGQRPNQPQHF
>TRBV7-9|TRBJ2-5|TRBD1|-|16
TGTGCCAGCAGCACAGCATACAGGGGGCGCGGAGAGACCCAGTACTTC
CASSTAYRGRGETQYF
>TRBV7-3|TRBJ2-5|TRBD2|-|15
TGTGCCAGCAGCTTAGGGACTAACACAAGAGAGACCCAGTACTTC
CASSLGTNTRETQYF
>TRBV7-8|TRBJ2-3|-|-|14
TGTGCCAGCAGCTTAGAAAACACCCCAGATACGCAGTATTTT
CASSLENTPDTQYF
>TRBV7-3|TRBJ2-2|TRBD2|-|14
TGTGCCAGTCGGGGACTAGCGAACACCGGGGAGCTGTTTTTT
CASRGLANTGELFF
>TRBV7-3|TRBJ1-1|-|-|14
TGTGCCAGCAGCGAAAGAGGGATCGGGGCTGAAGCTTTCTTT
CASSERGIGAEAFF
>TRBV4-3|TRBJ2-3|TRBD1|-|16
TGCGCCAGCAGCCAAGGGCGACAGGGACCCACAGATACGCAGTATTTT
CASSQGRQGPTDTQYF
>TRBV5-1|TRBJ2-2|TRBD2|-|15
TGCGCCAGCAGCCATGGGACTAGCGGGACCGGGGAGCTGTTTTTT
CASSHGTSGTGELFF
>TRBV6-1|TRBJ1-2|TRBD1|-|15
TGTGCCAGCAGTTCGCTGGGGACAGGGAGCTATGGCTACACCTTC
CASSSLGTGSYGYTF
>TRBV4-2|TRBJ2-5|TRBD1|-|16
TGTGCCAGCAGCCAAGATCGACAGGGGGCATTAGAGACCCAGTACTTC
CASSQDRQGALETQYF
>TRBV9|TRBJ1-3|TRBD1|once|14
TGTGCCAGCAGCGCGGGACAGGAGAGAAACACCATATATTTT
CASSAGQERNTIYF
>TRBV25-1|TRBJ2-1|TRBD2|few|14
TGTGCCAGCAGTGCGGGGGGGCTGTTCAATGAGCAGTTCTTC
CASSAGGLFNEQFF